This record covers a single T cell receptor beta chain. Scientists made TCR beta cDNA using 5'RACE template switching with UMIs. TCRdb reprocessed the 5' RACE reads and stores each CDR3 protein as one record, lacking DNA. The sample totals about 550,000 distinct CDR3 sequences. This record comes from a study of T cells expressing NK-cell markers. The CDR3 spans 14 residues. Germline lookup yields CDR1 DFQATT and CDR2 SNEGSKA (reference sequence). The source is a man between 18 and 29 years old in good health. The sequencing input was blood T cells: a sorted CD56 or NKG2C T cell subset, CD4+ or CD8+ T cells, or bulk PBMC T cells (not recorded which). V gene TRBV20-1 combines with J gene TRBJ2-7; TCRdb calls TRBD2, which cannot be checked without DNA. CDR3 loop: CSAPTSRRSYEQYF.